This section outlines one TCR beta chain sequence together with its context. Its specificity is unknown. TCRdb processed the 5' RACE reads anew with MiXCR; each CDR3 protein has one entry. The data hold 220,000 or so distinct CDR3 sequences, with around 9.5% observed a single time. Per the germline V gene, CDR1 is SGHRS and CDR2 is YFSETQ. The CDR3 sequence is 12 residues long. After removal of 4 bases from V and 8 bases from J, the junction contained 3 bases not matched to a gene. This entry belongs to a study of T-cell memory formation after mild COVID-19. Study as a whole: The study found TCR clusters largely donor specific.

Study results and limitations: Cross-reactive memory seemingly joined, as some responding clones were found in pre-infection memory.

Sequencing was done on a sample of PBMCs or a T cell subset sorted from them (not recorded which). The chain recombines TRBV5-1 with TRBJ1-2, with 9 bases fitting TRBD1. This sequence was found in a man aged 18-30 years who had mild COVID-19 (a few samples of this study predate the infection). Cell type and time point are not known. The CDR3 nucleotides read TGCGCCAGCAGCAGGACAGGGGAAGGCTACACCTTC. Protein sequence: CASSRTGEGYTF.